This TCR beta chain is from a study of shared clonotypes between healthy human individuals. Study results and limitations: Among four donors, approximately 5% of naive CD4 clonotypes were found in common. Donor scarcity curtailed the genetic and exposure-history diversity represented herein. Estimated richness values were generally larger in naive subsets than in memory subsets.

Clones were sequenced by immunoSEQ multiplex PCR, and TCRdb holds only the in-frame ones, with some missing. The sample shows about 2 million clones, just under 95% of them seen only once. Selected positively for CCR7 and CD45RO-negative, naive CD8 cells excluded terminally differentiated effector memory CD45RA+ cells. This CDR3 is built from 14 residues. Looked up from germline, CDR1 is MNHEY and CDR2 is SMNVEV (reference sequence). Trimming pared 4 bases from V and 7 bases from J, leaving 14 bases between. Concerning this clone itself: What it recognizes is unknown.

Sequencing used naive CD8+ T cells sorted from blood. The chain carries TRBV27 and TRBJ1-5; D ambiguous. The receptor was derived from a young man in good health. The DNA of the CDR3 is TGTGCCAGCAGTTCAGGACTTGGTGGACAGCCCCAGCATTTT. Residues: CASSSGLGGQPQHF.